This is a list of T cell receptor beta chains from one sample in a study of molecular identifiers for immune sequencing clone quantification. TCRdb independently ran MiXCR on the PCR reads; one entry per CDR3 protein. The data contain about 510,000 distinct CDR3 sequences, 20% to 25% of them singletons. The material sequenced was naive CD8+ T cells from blood, with Jurkat cell RNA spiked in. The origin of the receptors is a human donor in good health. Some libraries in this study had Jurkat cell RNA spiked in. CDR3s include the opening cysteine and the closing phenylalanine or tryptophan. A D gene is named only where the DNA matches it firmly. Where a row states a size, it is once, few, many or the class of an expanded clone; other rows omit it.

cdr3_aa cdr3_nt j_call clone_size v_call d_call
CASSLGDRIPSEQFF TGCGCCAGCAGCTTGGGGGACCGTATTCCCAGTGAGCAGTTCTTC TRBJ2-1 few TRBV5-1 -
CASSFGWSTDTQYF TGTGCCAGCAGTTTTGGCTGGTCCACGGATACGCAGTATTTT TRBJ2-3 many TRBV28 -
CAWGTSANEQYF TGTGCCTGGGGGACTAGTGCGAACGAGCAGTACTTC TRBJ2-7 many TRBV30 TRBD2
CASTHGETQYF TGTGCCAGCACCCACGGTGAGACCCAGTACTTC TRBJ2-5 many TRBV6-2/TRBV6-3 -
CASSQDGGRYTEAFF TGTGCCAGCAGTCAAGACGGGGGGCGCTACACTGAAGCTTTCTTT TRBJ1-1 - TRBV12-3/TRBV12-4 -
CASSISDRSTDTQYF TGTGCCAGTAGTATTTCGGACAGGAGCACAGATACGCAGTATTTT TRBJ2-3 few TRBV19 TRBD1
CASSLFVGGRDEQYF TGTGCCAGCAGCTTATTTGTGGGAGGGCGGGACGAGCAGTACTTC TRBJ2-7 many TRBV7-9 TRBD2
CASSLGVRRRTNTKAFF TGTGCCAGCAGCTTAGGGGTAAGGCGTCGAACGAACACTAAAGCTTTCTTT TRBJ1-1 - TRBV11-2 -
CASSLGDGTDFNEKLFF TGTGCCAGCAGCTTGGGTGATGGGACAGATTTTAATGAAAAACTGTTTTTT TRBJ1-4 once TRBV5-3 TRBD1
CASRLIAGGRDNEQFF TGTGCCAGCAGACTTATAGCGGGAGGGCGAGACAATGAGCAGTTCTTC TRBJ2-1 - TRBV27 TRBD2